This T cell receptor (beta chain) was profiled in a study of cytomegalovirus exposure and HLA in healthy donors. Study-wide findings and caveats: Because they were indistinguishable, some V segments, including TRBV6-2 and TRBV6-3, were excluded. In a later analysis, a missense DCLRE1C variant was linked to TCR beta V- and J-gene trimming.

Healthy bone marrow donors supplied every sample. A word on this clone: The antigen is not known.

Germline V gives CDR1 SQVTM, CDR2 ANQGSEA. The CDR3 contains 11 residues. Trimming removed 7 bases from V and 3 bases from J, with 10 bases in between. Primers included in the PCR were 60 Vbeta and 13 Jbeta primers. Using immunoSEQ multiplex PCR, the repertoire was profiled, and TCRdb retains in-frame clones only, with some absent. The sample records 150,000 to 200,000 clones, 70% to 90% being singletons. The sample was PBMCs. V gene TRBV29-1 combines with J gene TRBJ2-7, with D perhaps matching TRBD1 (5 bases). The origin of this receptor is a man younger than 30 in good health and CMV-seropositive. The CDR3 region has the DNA TGCAGCGGGCAGCAGGGCTACGAGCAGTACTTC. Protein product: CSGQQGYEQYF.